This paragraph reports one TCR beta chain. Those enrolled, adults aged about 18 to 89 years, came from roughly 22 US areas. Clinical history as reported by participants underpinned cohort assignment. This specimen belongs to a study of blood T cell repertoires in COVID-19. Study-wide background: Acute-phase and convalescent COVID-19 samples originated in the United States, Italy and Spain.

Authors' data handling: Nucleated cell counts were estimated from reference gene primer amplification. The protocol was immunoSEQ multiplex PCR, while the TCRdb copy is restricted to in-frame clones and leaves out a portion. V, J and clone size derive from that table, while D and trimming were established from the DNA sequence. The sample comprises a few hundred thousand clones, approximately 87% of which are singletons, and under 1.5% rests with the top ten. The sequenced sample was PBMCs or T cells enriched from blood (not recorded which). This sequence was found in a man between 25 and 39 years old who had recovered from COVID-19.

CDR3 region: CASSYAGGENIQYF. The CDR3 bases are TGTGCCAGCAGTTACGCGGGGGGGGAGAACATTCAGTACTTC. V and J are TRBV6-2 or TRBV6-3 and TRBJ2-4; 9 bases agree with TRBD2. Germline V gene lookup returns CDR1 MNHEY and CDR2 SVGEGT. With V trimmed by 2 bases and J by 7 bases, 3 bases remained unmatched. This CDR3 region has 14 residues.